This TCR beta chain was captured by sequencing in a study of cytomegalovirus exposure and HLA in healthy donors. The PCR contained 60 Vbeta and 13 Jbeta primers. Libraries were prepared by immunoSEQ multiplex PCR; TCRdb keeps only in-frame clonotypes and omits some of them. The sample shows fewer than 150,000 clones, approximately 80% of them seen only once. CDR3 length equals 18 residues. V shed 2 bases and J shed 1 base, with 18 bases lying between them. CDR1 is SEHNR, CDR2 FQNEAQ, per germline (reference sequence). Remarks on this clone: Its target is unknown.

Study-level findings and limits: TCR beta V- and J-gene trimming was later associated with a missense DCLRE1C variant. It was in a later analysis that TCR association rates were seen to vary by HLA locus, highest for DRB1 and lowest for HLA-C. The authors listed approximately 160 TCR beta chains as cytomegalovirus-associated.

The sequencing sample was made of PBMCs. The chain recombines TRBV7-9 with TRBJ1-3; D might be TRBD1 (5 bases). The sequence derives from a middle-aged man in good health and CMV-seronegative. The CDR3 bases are TGTGCCAGCAGCTTATTTGCTCGGCAGGGACTTTCTGGAAACACCATATATTTT. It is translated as CASSLFARQGLSGNTIYF.